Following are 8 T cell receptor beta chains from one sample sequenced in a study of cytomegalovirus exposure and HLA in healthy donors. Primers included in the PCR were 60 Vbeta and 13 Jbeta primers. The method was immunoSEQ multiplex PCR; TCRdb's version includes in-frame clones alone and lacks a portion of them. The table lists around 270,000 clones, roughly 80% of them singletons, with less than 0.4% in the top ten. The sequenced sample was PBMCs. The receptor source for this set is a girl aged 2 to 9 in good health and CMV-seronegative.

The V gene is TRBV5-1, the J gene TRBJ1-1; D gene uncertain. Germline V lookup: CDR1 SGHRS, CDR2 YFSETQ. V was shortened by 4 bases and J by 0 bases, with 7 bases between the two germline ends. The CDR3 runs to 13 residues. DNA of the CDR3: TGCGCCAGCAGCCGAGGGATGAACACTGAAGCTTTCTTT. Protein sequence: CASSRGMNTEAFF.

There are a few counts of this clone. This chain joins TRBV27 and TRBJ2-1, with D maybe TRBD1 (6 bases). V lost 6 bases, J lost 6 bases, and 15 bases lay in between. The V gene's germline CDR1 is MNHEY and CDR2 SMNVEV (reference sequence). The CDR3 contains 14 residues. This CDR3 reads CASSAGTWRNEQFF. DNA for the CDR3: TGTGCCAGCAGCGCCGGGACATGGCGCAATGAGCAGTTCTTC.

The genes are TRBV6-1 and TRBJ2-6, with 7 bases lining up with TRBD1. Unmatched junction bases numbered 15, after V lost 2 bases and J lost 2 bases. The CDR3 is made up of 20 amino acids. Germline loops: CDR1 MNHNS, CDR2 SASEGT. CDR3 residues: CASSEFPYEQGIAGANVLTF. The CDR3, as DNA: TGTGCCAGCAGTGAATTTCCGTACGAACAGGGGATTGCTGGGGCCAACGTCCTGACTTTC.

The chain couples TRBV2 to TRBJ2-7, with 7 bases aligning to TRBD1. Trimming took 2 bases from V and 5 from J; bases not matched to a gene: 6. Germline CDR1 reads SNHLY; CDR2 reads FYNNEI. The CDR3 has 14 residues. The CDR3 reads CASSETGQGDEQYF. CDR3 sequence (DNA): TGTGCCAGCAGTGAAACGGGTCAGGGGGACGAGCAGTACTTC.

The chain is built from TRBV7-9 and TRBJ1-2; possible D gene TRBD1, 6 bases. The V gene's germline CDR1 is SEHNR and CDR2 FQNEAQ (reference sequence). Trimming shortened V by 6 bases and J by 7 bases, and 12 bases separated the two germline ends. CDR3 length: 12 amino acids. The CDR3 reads CASRRNRVGYTF. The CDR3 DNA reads TGTGCCAGCAGGCGAAACAGGGTTGGCTACACCTTC.

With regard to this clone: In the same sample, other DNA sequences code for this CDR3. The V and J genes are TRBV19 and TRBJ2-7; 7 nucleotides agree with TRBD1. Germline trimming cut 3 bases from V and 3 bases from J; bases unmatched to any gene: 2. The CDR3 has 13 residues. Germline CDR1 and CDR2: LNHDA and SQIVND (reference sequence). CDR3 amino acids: CASSIRDSYEQYF. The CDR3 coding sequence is TGTGCCAGTAGTATCCGGGACAGCTACGAGCAGTACTTC.

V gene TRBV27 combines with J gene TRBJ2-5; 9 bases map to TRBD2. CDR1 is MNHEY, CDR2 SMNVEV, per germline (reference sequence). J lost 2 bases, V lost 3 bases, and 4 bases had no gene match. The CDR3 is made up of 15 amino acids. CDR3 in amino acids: CASSFRRGGQETQYF. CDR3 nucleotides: TGTGCCAGCAGTTTTAGGCGGGGGGGACAAGAGACCCAGTACTTC.

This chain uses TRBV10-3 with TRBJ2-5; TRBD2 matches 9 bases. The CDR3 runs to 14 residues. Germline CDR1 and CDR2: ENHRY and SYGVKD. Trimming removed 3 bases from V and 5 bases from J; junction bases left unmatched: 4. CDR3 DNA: TGTGCCATCAGTGACGTTACTAGCGGGGAGACCCAGTACTTC. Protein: CAISDVTSGETQYF.